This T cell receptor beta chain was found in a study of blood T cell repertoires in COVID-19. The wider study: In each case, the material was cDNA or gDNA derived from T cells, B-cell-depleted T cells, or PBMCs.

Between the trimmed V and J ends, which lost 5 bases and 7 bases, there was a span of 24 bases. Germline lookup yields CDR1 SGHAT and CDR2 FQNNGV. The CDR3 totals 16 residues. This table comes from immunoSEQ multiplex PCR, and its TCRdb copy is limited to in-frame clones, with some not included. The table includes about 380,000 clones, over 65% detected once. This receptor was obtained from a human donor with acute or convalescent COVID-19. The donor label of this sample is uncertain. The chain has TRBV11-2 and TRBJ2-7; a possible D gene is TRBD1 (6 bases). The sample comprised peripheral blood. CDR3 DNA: TGTGCCAGCAGCGCCACCGGGACATATCTTTTGGGGGAGCAGTACTTC. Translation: CASSATGTYLLGEQYF.